This T cell receptor (beta chain) was profiled in a study of cytomegalovirus exposure and HLA in healthy donors. Study findings and constraints: Based on reports, TCR beta sequences accurately predicted HLA-A and HLA-B alleles for most subjects. Relative to the approximately 670-donor mean, N-insertions were reportedly fewer in an Asian-associated ancestry cluster in a later analysis. There were about 160 TCR beta chains listed as cytomegalovirus-associated. Within an earlier analysis, most TCR beta V segments proved productive either about 90% or about 30% of the time.

With 60 Vbeta and 13 Jbeta primers, the PCR was carried out. Sequencing used immunoSEQ multiplex PCR; TCRdb keeps in-frame clones, though not all of them. The sample has approximately 180,000 clones, roughly 87% seen once. This CDR3 spans 13 amino acids. The germline CDR1 and CDR2 sequences are SEHNR and FQNEAQ (reference sequence). Trimming took off 4 bases at V and 9 bases at J, with 13 bases between the two ends. About this clone itself: Its antigen is as yet unknown.

The sequence came from a girl less than two years old in good health and CMV-seronegative. The J gene is TRBJ2-1, the V gene TRBV7-9; tentative D call: TRBD2 (6 bases). Sequencing was carried out using PBMCs. CDR3 nucleotide sequence: TGTGCCAGCAGCTCGGACTATGTCCCTGAGCAGTTCTTC. Translation: CASSSDYVPEQFF.